Here is one T cell receptor (beta chain) with its context. The data were obtained in a study of control samples from healthy donors and cancer patients. The CDR3 is made up of 14 amino acids. Per the germline V gene, CDR1 is SGHRS and CDR2 is YFSETQ. Trimming removed 4 bases from V and 5 bases from J; junction bases left unmatched: 7. TCRdb keeps only in-frame clones here, not all; method: immunoSEQ multiplex PCR. The sample has roughly 120,000 clones; about 95% are singletons. The genes are TRBV5-1 and TRBJ2-3; TRBD2 aligns across 7 bases. The clonotype was recovered from a man aged 25 to 40 in good health. Sequenced input: blood. CDR3 bases: TGCGCCAGCAGCCCGGCGGGGGAGGGAGATACGCAGTATTTT. Translation gives CASSPAGEGDTQYF.